These 3 T cell receptor beta chains were all obtained from the same sample, sequenced in a study of identical twins. TCRdb redid the calling of the 5' RACE reads with MiXCR, one entry per CDR3 protein. Found here are fewer than 500,000 distinct CDR3 sequences, 20% to 25% of them singletons; the top ten hold about 2.9%. The same sample was also used in a study of T cells expressing NK-cell markers.

Sequencing used CD4+ T cells sorted from blood. The receptors come from a woman in her late teens or twenties in good health.

This clonotype was recorded many times. The V call is TRBV4-3, the J call TRBJ2-7; TRBD2 might be the D (5 bases). This CDR3 comprises 13 residues. Germline loops: CDR1 LGHNA, CDR2 YSLEER. V dropped 4 bases and J dropped 2 bases, with 9 bases sitting between them. This CDR3 reads CASSLTAAYEQYF. CDR3 DNA sequence: TGCGCCAGCAGCCTTACAGCGGCCTACGAGCAGTACTTC.

This clonotype was counted only a few times. The chain uses TRBV3-1 and TRBJ1-2, with D possibly being TRBD1 (5 bases). Trimming removed 1 base from V and 5 bases from J, with 8 bases in between. Germline V lookup: CDR1 LGHDT, CDR2 YNNKEL (reference sequence). The CDR3 has 13 residues. CDR3 sequence: CASSQAGGYGYTF. For the CDR3, the DNA is TGTGCCAGCAGCCAAGCCGGGGGATATGGCTACACCTTC.

About this clonotype: At one end, the junction sequence differs from germline, possibly due to a read error. The chain uses TRBV7-9 and TRBJ2-1; 7 bases map to TRBD1. CDR1 is SEHNR and CDR2 is FQNEAQ in the germline V gene (reference sequence). CDR3 length: 12 amino acids. CDR3 region: CASSSRQGSPPF. CDR3 in DNA: TGTGCCAGCAGCAGCCGACAGGGTTCGCCACCGTTC.